These T cell receptor beta chains were read from a single sample in a study of T cells in localized non-small cell lung cancer. Assay used: immunoSEQ multiplex PCR; TCRdb lists only in-frame clones, some missing. The data contain 25,000 to 30,000 clones, about 80% of them singletons. The source was peripheral blood mononuclear cells, collected before any cancer treatment. Receptors were obtained from a man aged 35 to 69 with stage III lung adenocarcinoma. The CDR3 runs from the conserved cysteine through the conserved F or W.

v_call	j_call	cdr3_aa
TRBV2	TRBJ1-5	CASSVRGLDQPQHF
TRBV2	TRBJ1-4	CASSGIGGRFEKLFF
TRBV9	TRBJ1-2	CASSTRTGSDYGYTF
TRBV28	TRBJ2-4	CASRDSRGAGYKNIQYF
TRBV6-5	TRBJ1-2	CASRRTGSNGYTF
TRBV11-3	TRBJ2-1	CASSRTSGGNEQFF
TRBV7-9	TRBJ1-1	CASSLGGGQTEAFF
TRBV25-1	TRBJ2-3	CASSAGGRGGTDTQYF
TRBV11-1	TRBJ1-3	CASSVGRSSGNTIYF
TRBV29-1	TRBJ2-7	CSVPGQGSYEQYF
TRBV29-1	TRBJ2-6	CSVVIAAGANVLTF
TRBV28	TRBJ1-5	CASSSRRGKGNQPQHF
TRBV29-1	TRBJ1-2	CSGRQPPGGYTF
TRBV6-4	TRBJ1-6	CASSVSPSNSPLHF
TRBV6-1	TRBJ2-7	CASSLRSPYEQYF
TRBV2	TRBJ2-2	CASTRRGTGGAELFF
TRBV5-1	TRBJ1-1	CASSLERTEAFF
TRBV29-1	TRBJ2-1	CSVERQGVFYNEQFF
TRBV11-2	TRBJ2-2	CASSALKGSGELFF
TRBV4-1	TRBJ2-1	CASSQESGSFNEQFF
TRBV29-1	TRBJ1-2	CSVGGTGGQDGYTF
TRBV21-1	TRBJ2-7	CASSKVVGSNNSYEQYF
TRBV30	TRBJ2-5	CAWSVKGEETQYF
TRBV19	TRBJ2-7	CASSLGTGGGEQYF
TRBV29-1	TRBJ2-3	CSVEFLTQYF
TRBV14	TRBJ1-6	CASSRTGRTDSPLHF
TRBV19	TRBJ2-1	CATTYRAYYSYNEQFF
TRBV19	TRBJ1-1	CASSIIAGQGLEAFF
TRBV28	TRBJ1-2	CASREGGYTF
TRBV10-3	TRBJ1-2	CATQRDRGTYGYTF
TRBV7-3	TRBJ2-1	CASSSTSHNEQFF
TRBV28	TRBJ2-5	CASRVDSGSRQTQYF
TRBV19	TRBJ1-1	CASSITDTNTEAFF
TRBV29-1	TRBJ1-1	CSVAGQENTEAFF
TRBV7-9	TRBJ2-1	CASSLGTDHEQFF
TRBV18	TRBJ1-1	CASSPSEIEAFF
TRBV7-9	TRBJ1-4	CASSLVTGGRLFF
TRBV7-8	TRBJ2-4	CASSLAPPGAKNIQYF
TRBV11-3	TRBJ2-1	CASSRGERESQFF
TRBV27	TRBJ2-3	CASSQTSDLTQYF
TRBV6-6	TRBJ2-1	CASSYSSPSTNEQFF
TRBV28	TRBJ1-4	CASRSSRGSRNEKLFF
TRBV5-6	TRBJ2-3	CASSFRFSTDRGYF
TRBV29-1	TRBJ1-2	CSVDLRDDNYGYTF
TRBV4-1	TRBJ1-2	CASSPNTLLGYGYTF
TRBV19	TRBJ1-4	CASSMILNPNEKLFF